The 23 T cell receptor beta chains reported below all come from one sample, sequenced in a study of cytomegalovirus exposure and HLA in healthy donors listed by TCRdb under 2017. Libraries were built with the immunoSEQ multiplex PCR assay. For the multiplex PCR, a mixture combining 60 forward primers for TCR Vbeta segments and 13 reverse primers for TCR Jbeta segments was used. Here the immuneACCESS table is served through TCRdb, limited to in-frame sequences with V and J called. Missing clones are a known gap in these copies; in checked studies unresolved V genes cover under half, and the rest lacks a known reason. The sample table gives some 70,000 clones. The ten largest clonotypes hold roughly 7.4% of the sample. Sequencing was performed on PBMCs. Receptor source: a female donor in good health and CMV-seropositive.

V gene TRBV28 combines with J gene TRBJ1-2; D not certain. The CDR3 is made up of 14 amino acids. V gave up 3 bases and J gave up 4 bases, with 12 bases separating them. CDR1 is MDHEN and CDR2 is SYDVKM in the germline V gene. This chain's CDR3 is CASSFLGGVYGYTF. Here the CDR3 DNA reads TGTGCCAGCAGTTTTTTAGGAGGCGTCTATGGCTACACCTTC.

This sequence joins TRBV30 and TRBJ2-3; TRBD1 agrees at 9 bases. V shed 0 bases and J 3 bases; nucleotides not matched to a gene: 4. Germline values: CDR1 GTSNPN, CDR2 SVGIG (reference sequence). CDR3 length: 15 amino acids. Written as DNA, the CDR3 is TGTGCCTGGAGTGTACACAGGGGGCGAACAGATACGCAGTATTTT. Translation gives CAWSVHRGRTDTQYF.

The J gene is TRBJ2-7, the V gene TRBV18, with a possible D match to TRBD2 (5 bases). Trimming removed 4 bases at V and 3 bases at J, with 22 bases between. Germline loops: CDR1 KGHSH, CDR2 LQKENI. The CDR3 extends over 17 amino acids. The CDR3 loop is CASSLQTLGVGLYEQYF. The CDR3 nucleotides read TGTGCCAGCTCACTACAAACGCTCGGGGTTGGCCTCTACGAGCAGTACTTC.

The gene calls are TRBV7-3 and TRBJ2-7; TRBD2 agrees at 15 bases. The CDR3 sequence is 16 residues long. Germline lookup yields CDR1 SGHTA and CDR2 FQGTGA. V trimming: 0 bases; J trimming: 4 bases; junction bases outside the gene matches: 1. CDR3 region: CASSLTGTSGRYEQYF. CDR3 bases: TGTGCCAGCAGCTTAACAGGGACTAGCGGGAGGTACGAGCAGTACTTC.

V is TRBV7-6 and J is TRBJ2-5; possible D gene TRBD2, 6 bases. The V and J ends lost 5 bases and 1 base respectively, with 17 bases between them. Germline assignment: CDR1 SGHVS and CDR2 FNYEAQ. The CDR3 length is 16 residues. The CDR3 region is CASSPKGVSGQETQYF. CDR3 sequence (DNA): TGTGCCAGCAGCCCCAAGGGTGTTAGCGGCCAAGAGACCCAGTACTTC.

The V and J genes are TRBV4-1 and TRBJ2-7; 8 bases match TRBD2. The CDR3 is made up of 15 amino acids. V trimming: 4 bases; J trimming: 4 bases; junction bases outside the gene matches: 9. Germline V lookup: CDR1 MGHRA, CDR2 YSYEKL. The CDR3 is CASSPGGTRGYEQYF. In DNA, the CDR3 is TGCGCCAGCAGCCCGGGGGGGACACGGGGATACGAGCAGTACTTC.

The chain has TRBV11-3 and TRBJ2-1, with TRBD2 identical over 13 bases. The CDR3 is 17 amino acids. Germline values: CDR1 SGHNT, CDR2 YENEEA. Trimming took 4 bases from V and 6 from J; bases not matched to a gene: 9. CDR3 nucleotide sequence: TGTGCCAGCAGCTATACACTAGCGGGAGGGGAGGGCAATGAGCAGTTCTTC. This encodes CASSYTLAGGEGNEQFF.

The chain couples TRBV7-9 to TRBJ2-4; 9 bases align to TRBD1. V trimming: 3 bases; J trimming: 2 bases; junction bases outside the gene matches: 2. Germline CDR1 and CDR2: SEHNR and FQNEAQ (reference sequence). The CDR3 runs to 15 residues. This CDR3 reads CASSLTGGTKNIQYF. CDR3 DNA: TGTGCCAGCAGCTTGACAGGGGGAACCAAAAACATTCAGTACTTC.

The V and J genes are TRBV7-3 and TRBJ2-1; D is possibly TRBD2 (5 bases). Per the germline V gene, CDR1 is SGHTA and CDR2 is FQGTGA. V lost 5 bases to trimming and J lost 7 bases, with 6 bases between them. The length of the CDR3 is 11 residues. Written as DNA, the CDR3 is TGTGCCAGCAGCCGGGGAAATGAGCAGTTCTTC. It codes for CASSRGNEQFF.

The chain couples TRBV19 to TRBJ1-6; TRBD1 is a possible D gene (5 bases). CDR1 is LNHDA, CDR2 SQIVND, per germline (reference sequence). V lost 10 bases, J lost 9 bases, and 25 bases lay in between. The CDR3 loop spans 16 amino acids. Here the CDR3 DNA reads TGTGCCACCAGCGGGGGGATTTCGGGTTTTGGTTCACCCCTCCACTTT. This sequence encodes CATSGGISGFGSPLHF.

This chain links TRBV9 with TRBJ2-1; 9 bases agree with TRBD1. CDR1 and CDR2 (germline): SGDLS, YYNGEE. The J segment lost 7 bases and the V segment lost 4 bases, leaving 12 bases of the junction unmatched. The CDR3 is 16 amino acids. The CDR3 loop reads CASSSNPGQGRNEQFF. The CDR3 bases are TGTGCCAGCAGCTCAAATCCGGGACAGGGAAGAAATGAGCAGTTCTTC.

This chain uses TRBV5-6 with TRBJ2-5; D is unresolved. Germline CDR1 SGHDT, CDR2 YYEEEE. Trimming cost V 0 bases and J 1 base, with 7 bases left between them. This CDR3 is 14 amino acids long. This CDR3 is CASSLGFGQETQYF. The CDR3 nucleotides read TGTGCCAGCAGCTTGGGGTTCGGCCAAGAGACCCAGTACTTC.

J is TRBJ2-5 and V is TRBV5-4, with D maybe TRBD1 (6 bases). CDR1 and CDR2 (germline): SGHNT, YYREEE (reference sequence). The ends were cut back, 0 bases at V and 4 bases at J, with 13 bases in the middle. CDR3 length equals 15 residues. CDR3: CASSLAGAGVETQYF. DNA of the CDR3: TGTGCCAGCAGCTTGGCCGGTGCAGGGGTAGAGACCCAGTACTTC. Looking up the rest from reference TRBV5-4 and TRBJ2-5 gives the full variable domain: ETGVTQSPTHLIKTRGQQVTLRCSSQSGHNTVSWYQQALGQGPQFIFQYYREEENGRGNFPPRFSGLQFPNYSSELNVNALELDDSALYLCASSLAGAGVETQYFGPGTRLLVL.

V usage is TRBV7-8 and J usage is TRBJ1-5, with 7 bases aligning to TRBD1. The CDR3 covers 22 residues. Germline V CDR1 and CDR2: SGHVS, FQNEAQ. Unmatched junction bases numbered 30, after V lost 5 bases and J lost 5 bases. The DNA for the CDR3 is TGTGCCAGCAGCCGGACCCTGGGTTTACGGGACAGATTGTCGGGTAATGATCAGCCCCAGCATTTT. Amino acid sequence: CASSRTLGLRDRLSGNDQPQHF.

The chain combines TRBV2 with TRBJ1-2, with 9 bases fitting TRBD1. From germline, CDR1 is SNHLY and CDR2 FYNNEI. This CDR3 has 13 amino acids. J gave up 4 bases and V 6 bases, and 3 bases lay outside the gene matches. The CDR3: CASRDRGGYGYTF. In nucleotides, the CDR3 is TGTGCCAGCAGGGACAGGGGAGGCTATGGCTACACCTTC.

The rearrangement uses TRBV6-1 and TRBJ2-7, with 9 bases aligning to TRBD2. CDR1 and CDR2 from the germline V gene are MNHNS and SASEGT. The junction had 7 bases not matched to a gene; V was cut back by 4 bases and J by 0 bases. The CDR3 totals 16 residues. CDR3 protein: CASSGRLADRSYEQYF. The CDR3 DNA is TGTGCCAGCAGTGGCCGACTAGCGGACCGCTCCTACGAGCAGTACTTC.

The chain recombines TRBV6-5 with TRBJ1-2; D is unresolved. This CDR3 has 13 residues. Germline V CDR1 and CDR2: MNHEY, SVGAGI. V was pared by 3 bases and J by 7 bases, with 12 bases between. This CDR3 is CASSYLARRGYTF. The CDR3 DNA reads TGTGCCAGCAGTTATCTGGCCCGTCGTGGCTACACCTTC.

The chain couples TRBV27 to TRBJ2-7; 7 bases line up with TRBD2. Germline V gives CDR1 MNHEY, CDR2 SMNVEV (reference sequence). Trimming cost V 7 bases and J 3 bases; bases outside gene matches: 3. This CDR3 spans 12 amino acids. CDR3 region: CASTGTNYEQYF. CDR3 nucleotides: TGTGCCAGCACCGGGACTAACTACGAGCAGTACTTC.

V is TRBV4-2 and J is TRBJ2-2, with 11 bases identical to TRBD1. The CDR3 totals 16 residues. V shed 0 bases and J 5 bases; nucleotides not matched to a gene: 2. Germline CDR1 and CDR2: LGHNA and YNFKEQ. In DNA form, the CDR3 reads TGTGCCAGCAGCCAAGAGGGGACAGGGGGAACCGGGGAGCTGTTTTTT. Translation gives CASSQEGTGGTGELFF.

The chain uses TRBV19 and TRBJ1-4, with TRBD1 matching 10 bases. Trimming at V came to 7 bases and at J to 5 bases, leaving 7 bases not matched to a gene. There are 15 residues in the CDR3. Germline V lookup: CDR1 LNHDA, CDR2 SQIVND (reference sequence). The CDR3 sequence: CASTAPGQGNEKLFF. The CDR3 bases are TGTGCCAGTACGGCCCCGGGACAGGGGAATGAAAAACTGTTTTTT.

This sequence joins TRBV2 and TRBJ1-1; 7 nucleotides align to TRBD1. The V gene's germline CDR1 is SNHLY and CDR2 FYNNEI. V lost 9 bases, J lost 4 bases, and 11 bases stayed unmatched. The CDR3 length is 14 residues. The CDR3 reads CASTDRAGGTEAFF. The DNA of the CDR3 is TGTGCCAGTACAGACAGGGCCGGGGGCACTGAAGCTTTCTTT.

J is TRBJ1-2 and V is TRBV30, with TRBD1 matching 7 bases. J was trimmed by 8 bases and V by 0 bases; bases with no gene match: 9. Germline-derived CDR1 and CDR2 are GTSNPN and SVGIG (reference sequence). The CDR3 extends over 14 amino acids. As DNA, the CDR3 is TGTGCCTGGAGTGTACTGACAGGGCCCGGGGGCTACACCTTC. Residues: CAWSVLTGPGGYTF.

This rearrangement joins TRBV9 to TRBJ2-5; 8 bases agree with TRBD1. The germline V gene has CDR1 SGDLS and CDR2 YYNGEE. The CDR3 extends over 15 amino acids. V trimming: 0 bases; J trimming: 5 bases; junction bases outside the gene matches: 6. The chain's CDR3 is CASSVESRQGETQYF. CDR3 in DNA: TGTGCCAGCAGCGTAGAATCTAGACAGGGGGAGACCCAGTACTTC.